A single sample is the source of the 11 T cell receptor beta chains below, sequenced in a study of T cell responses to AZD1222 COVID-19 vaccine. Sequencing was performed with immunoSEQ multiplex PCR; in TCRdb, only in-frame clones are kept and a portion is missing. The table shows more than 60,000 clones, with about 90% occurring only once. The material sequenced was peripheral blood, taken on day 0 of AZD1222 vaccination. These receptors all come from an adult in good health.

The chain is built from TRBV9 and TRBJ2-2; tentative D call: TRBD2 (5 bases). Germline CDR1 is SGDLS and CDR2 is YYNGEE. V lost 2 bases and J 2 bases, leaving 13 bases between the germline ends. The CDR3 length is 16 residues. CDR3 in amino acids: CASSVTGSSNTGELFF. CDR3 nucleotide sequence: TGTGCCAGCAGCGTTACGGGATCCTCAAACACCGGGGAGCTGTTTTTT.

The CDR3 nucleotides are TGTGCCAGCAGTGCCTCCCAGGGGATGAACACTGAAGCTTTCTTT. Translation gives CASSASQGMNTEAFF. The V gene is TRBV25-1, the J gene TRBJ1-1, with a weak D call TRBD1 (6 bases). The CDR3 contains 15 residues. Between the trimmed V and J ends, which lost 4 bases and 0 bases, there was a span of 12 bases. Germline V gives CDR1 MGHDK, CDR2 SYGVNS.

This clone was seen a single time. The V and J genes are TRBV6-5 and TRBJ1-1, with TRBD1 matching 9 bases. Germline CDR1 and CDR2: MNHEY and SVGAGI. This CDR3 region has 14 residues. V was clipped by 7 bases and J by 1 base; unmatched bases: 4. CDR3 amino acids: CASNTDRGNTEAFF. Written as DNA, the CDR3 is TGTGCCAGCAATACGGACAGGGGGAACACTGAAGCTTTCTTT.

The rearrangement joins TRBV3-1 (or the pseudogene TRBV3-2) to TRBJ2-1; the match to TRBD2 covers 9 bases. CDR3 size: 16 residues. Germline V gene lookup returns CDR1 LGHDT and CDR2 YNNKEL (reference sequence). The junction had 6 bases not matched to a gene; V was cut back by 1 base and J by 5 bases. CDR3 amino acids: CASSQVRASGNNEQFF. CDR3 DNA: TGTGCCAGCAGCCAAGTAAGGGCTAGCGGGAACAATGAGCAGTTCTTC.

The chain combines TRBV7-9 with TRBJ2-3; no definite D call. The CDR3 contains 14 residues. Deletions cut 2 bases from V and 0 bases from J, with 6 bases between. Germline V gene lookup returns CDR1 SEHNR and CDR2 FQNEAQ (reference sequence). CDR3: CASSLHFSTDTQYF. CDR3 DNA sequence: TGTGCCAGCAGCTTACATTTTAGCACAGATACGCAGTATTTT.

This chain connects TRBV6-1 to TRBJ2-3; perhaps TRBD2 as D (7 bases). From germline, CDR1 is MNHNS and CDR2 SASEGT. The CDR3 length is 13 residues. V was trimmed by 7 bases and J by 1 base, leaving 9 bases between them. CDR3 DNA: TGTGCCAGCAAGGGGGGGGGCACAGATACGCAGTATTTT. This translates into CASKGGGTDTQYF.

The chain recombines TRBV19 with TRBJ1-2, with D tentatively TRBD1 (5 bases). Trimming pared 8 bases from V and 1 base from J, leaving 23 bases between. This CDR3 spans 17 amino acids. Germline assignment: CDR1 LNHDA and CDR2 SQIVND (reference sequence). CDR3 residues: CASGRPGREGRNYGYTF. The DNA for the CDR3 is TGTGCCAGTGGCCGCCCCGGACGGGAGGGACGTAACTATGGCTACACCTTC.

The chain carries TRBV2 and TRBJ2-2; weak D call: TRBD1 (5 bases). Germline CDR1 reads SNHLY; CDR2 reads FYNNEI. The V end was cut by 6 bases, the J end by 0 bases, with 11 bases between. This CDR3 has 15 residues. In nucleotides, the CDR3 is TGTGCCAGCAGCCAGGGTGGTTCGAACACCGGGGAGCTGTTTTTT. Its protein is CASSQGGSNTGELFF.

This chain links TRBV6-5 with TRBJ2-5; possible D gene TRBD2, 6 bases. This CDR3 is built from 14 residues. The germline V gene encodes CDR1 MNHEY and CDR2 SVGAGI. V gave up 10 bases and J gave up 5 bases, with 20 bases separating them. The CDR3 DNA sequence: TGTGCCACCAGACCGTTTCTAGCGAGGGAGACCCAGTACTTC. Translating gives CATRPFLARETQYF.

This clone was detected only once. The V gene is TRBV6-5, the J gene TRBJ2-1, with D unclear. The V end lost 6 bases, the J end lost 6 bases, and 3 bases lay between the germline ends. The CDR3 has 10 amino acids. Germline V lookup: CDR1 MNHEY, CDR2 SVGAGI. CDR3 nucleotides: TGTGCCAGCAGCTCCAATGAGCAGTTCTTC. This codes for CASSSNEQFF.

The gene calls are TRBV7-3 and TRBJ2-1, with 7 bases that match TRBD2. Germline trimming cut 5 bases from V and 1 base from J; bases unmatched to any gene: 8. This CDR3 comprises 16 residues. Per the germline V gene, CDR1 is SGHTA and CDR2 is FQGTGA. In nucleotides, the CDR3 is TGTGCCAGCAGCCCTTCAGCGGGGCGATCCTACAATGAGCAGTTCTTC. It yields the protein CASSPSAGRSYNEQFF.